This TCR beta chain emerged from a study of early T cells in non-severe SARS-CoV-2 infection. General study points: There was a bias toward anti-spike CD8 responses in VDJdb matching, which missed private and CD4 specificities.

This clonotype has at least ten counts. What it recognizes is unknown. Attached unique molecular identifiers marked individual cDNA molecules. TCRdb used MiXCR to reprocess the 5' RACE reads, holding one entry per CDR3 protein. The table lists tens of thousands of distinct CDR3 sequences, approximately 6.2% of them singletons. The V gene's germline CDR1 is LGHNA and CDR2 YSLEER. V gave up 3 bases and J gave up 0 bases, with 18 bases separating them. The CDR3 is made up of 17 amino acids. The sequencing input was whole blood. This receptor was identified in an adult who was a healthcare worker with PCR-confirmed SARS-CoV-2 infection or an uninfected control (not recorded which). The rearrangement joins TRBV4-3 to TRBJ2-7; tentatively, D is TRBD2 (6 bases). For the CDR3, the DNA is TGCGCCAGCAGCCATCAGGCCTCTAGCGTCAGCTCCTACGAGCAGTACTTC. Its translation: CASSHQASSVSSYEQYF.